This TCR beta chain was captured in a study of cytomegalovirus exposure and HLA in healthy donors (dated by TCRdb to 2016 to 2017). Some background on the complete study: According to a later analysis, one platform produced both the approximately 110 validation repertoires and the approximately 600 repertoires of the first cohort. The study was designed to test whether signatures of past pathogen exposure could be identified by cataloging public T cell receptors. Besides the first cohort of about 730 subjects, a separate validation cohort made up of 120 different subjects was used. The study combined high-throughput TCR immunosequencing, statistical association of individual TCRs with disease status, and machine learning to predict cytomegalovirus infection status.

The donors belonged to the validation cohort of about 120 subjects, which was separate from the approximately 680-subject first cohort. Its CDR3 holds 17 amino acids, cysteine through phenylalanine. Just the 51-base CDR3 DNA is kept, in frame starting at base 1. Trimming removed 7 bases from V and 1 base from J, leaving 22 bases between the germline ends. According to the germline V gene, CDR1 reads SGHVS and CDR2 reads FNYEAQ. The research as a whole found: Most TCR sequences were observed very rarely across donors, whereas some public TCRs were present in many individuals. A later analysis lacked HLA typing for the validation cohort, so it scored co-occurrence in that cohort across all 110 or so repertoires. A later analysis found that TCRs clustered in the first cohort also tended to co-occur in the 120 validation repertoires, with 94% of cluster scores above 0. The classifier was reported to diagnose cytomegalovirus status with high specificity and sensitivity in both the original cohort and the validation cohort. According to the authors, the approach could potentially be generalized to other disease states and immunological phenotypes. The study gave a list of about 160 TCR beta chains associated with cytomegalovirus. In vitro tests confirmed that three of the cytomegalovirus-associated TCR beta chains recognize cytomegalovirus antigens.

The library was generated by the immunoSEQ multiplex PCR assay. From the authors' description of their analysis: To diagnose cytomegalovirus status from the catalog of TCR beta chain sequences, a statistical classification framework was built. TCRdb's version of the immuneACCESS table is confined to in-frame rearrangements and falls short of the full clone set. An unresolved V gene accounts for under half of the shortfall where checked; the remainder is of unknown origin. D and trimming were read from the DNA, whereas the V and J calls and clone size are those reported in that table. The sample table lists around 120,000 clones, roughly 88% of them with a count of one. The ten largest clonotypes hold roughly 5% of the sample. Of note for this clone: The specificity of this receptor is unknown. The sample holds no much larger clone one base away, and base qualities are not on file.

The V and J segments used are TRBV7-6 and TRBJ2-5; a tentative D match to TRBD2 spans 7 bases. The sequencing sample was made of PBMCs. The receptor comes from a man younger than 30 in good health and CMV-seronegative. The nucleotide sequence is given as TGTGCCAGCACCCGAGGGGGGGTCGGAGGGTTCCAAGAGACCCAGTACTTC. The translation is CASTRGGVGGFQETQYF.